The 22 T cell receptor beta chains presented below share a single source sample, sequenced in a study of blood T cell repertoires in COVID-19. TCRdb's table, derived via immunoSEQ multiplex PCR, lists solely in-frame clones and lacks some. The sample carries 250,000 to 300,000 clones, around 86% recorded once. Sequenced input: peripheral blood. All receptors come from a woman aged 60-70 years with active or convalescent COVID-19.

This rearrangement joins TRBV12-3 or TRBV12-4 to TRBJ1-1, with 8 nucleotides matching TRBD1. V lost 8 bases to trimming and J lost 6 bases; unmatched junction nucleotides: 8. The CDR3 has 13 residues. CDR3 in amino acids: CASLAGGYSEAFF. The CDR3 nucleotides read TGTGCCAGCCTGGCAGGGGGCTACTCTGAAGCTTTCTTT.

The rearrangement uses TRBV30 and TRBJ1-2; 7 bases are shared with TRBD1. Germline V CDR1 and CDR2: GTSNPN, SVGIG (reference sequence). The CDR3 has 12 residues. After removal of 6 bases from V and 4 bases from J, the junction contained 5 bases not matched to a gene. In DNA form, the CDR3 reads TGTGCCTGCAAAACAGGGGTCTATGGCTACACCTTC. Protein: CACKTGVYGYTF.

The chain joins TRBV9 to TRBJ1-2; D is ambiguous. This CDR3 comprises 11 residues. Trimming took 4 bases from V and 4 from J, leaving 5 bases between them. CDR1 is SGDLS, CDR2 YYNGEE, per germline. CDR3 bases: TGTGCCAGCAGCCTCCTCTATGGCTACACCTTC. As protein: CASSLLYGYTF.

CDR3 nucleotide sequence: TGTGCCAGTAGTATAGGGACAGGGGCCTTCTATGGCTACACCTTC. Its translation: CASSIGTGAFYGYTF. V usage is TRBV19 and J usage is TRBJ1-2; TRBD1 aligns across 9 bases. The CDR3 spans 15 residues. The germline V gene has CDR1 LNHDA and CDR2 SQIVND (reference sequence). V shed 1 base and J 4 bases; nucleotides not matched to a gene: 4.

This chain joins TRBV4-3 and TRBJ2-4, with 8 bases identical to TRBD1. The CDR3 runs 19 residues. V shed 0 bases and J 0 bases; nucleotides not matched to a gene: 10. The germline CDR1 and CDR2 sequences are LGHNA and YSLEER. The CDR3 here is CASSQDPPTGGLAKNIQYF. CDR3 in DNA: TGCGCCAGCAGCCAAGATCCGCCTACAGGGGGATTAGCCAAAAACATTCAGTACTTC.

V usage is TRBV7-3 and J usage is TRBJ2-1; TRBD1 matches 8 bases. Germline values: CDR1 SGHTA, CDR2 FQGTGA. This CDR3 region has 15 residues. V shed 5 bases and J 4 bases; nucleotides not matched to a gene: 7. The CDR3 reads CASSPTGTGYNEQFF. CDR3 coding DNA: TGTGCCAGCAGCCCCACCGGGACAGGTTACAATGAGCAGTTCTTC.

This clone has ten or more counts. The rearrangement joins TRBV6-6 to TRBJ1-3; 7 bases are shared with TRBD1. Germline V gene lookup returns CDR1 MNHNY and CDR2 SVGAGI (reference sequence). The CDR3 has 15 residues. J lost 0 bases, V lost 5 bases, and 4 bases had no gene match. The CDR3 nucleotides read TGTGCCAGCAGTCGACAGGGAAACTCTGGAAACACCATATATTTT. Translation: CASSRQGNSGNTIYF.

Notes on this clone: One end of the junction is discordant with germline, which a read error may explain. For the CDR3, the DNA is TGTGCCAGCAGTGACTCTCGGGCTAGCGGGGAGACCCAGTACTTC. This gives the protein CASSDSRASGETQYF. The rearrangement uses TRBV6-5 and TRBJ2-5, with 8 bases identical to TRBD2. This CDR3 spans 15 amino acids. Germline CDR1 is MNHEY and CDR2 is SVGAGI.

The V and J genes are TRBV11-2 and TRBJ1-6, with D uncertain. The CDR3 has 15 residues. Trimming stripped 2 bases from V and 5 bases from J, with 10 bases between. From germline, CDR1 is SGHAT and CDR2 FQNNGV. The CDR3 sequence: CASSLWAGNNSPLHF. The CDR3 coding sequence is TGTGCCAGCAGCTTATGGGCAGGAAATAATTCACCCCTCCACTTT.

The chain has TRBV3-1 (or the pseudogene TRBV3-2) and TRBJ1-5, with a weak D call TRBD1 (5 bases). Germline V gene sequence: CDR1 LGHDT, CDR2 YNNKEL (reference sequence). The CDR3 consists of 15 residues. V gave up 2 bases and J gave up 5 bases, with 13 bases separating them. The CDR3 region is CASSQSGGEHQPQHF. Written as DNA, the CDR3 is TGTGCCAGCAGCCAATCGGGGGGGGAGCATCAGCCCCAGCATTTT.

The rearrangement joins TRBV6-2 or TRBV6-3 to TRBJ1-1; D is undetermined. There are 15 residues in the CDR3. V was trimmed by 7 bases and J by 1 base, leaving 16 bases between them. CDR1 and CDR2 from the germline V gene are MNHEY and SVGEGT. The CDR3 loop is CASTPREAPNTEAFF. In DNA form, the CDR3 reads TGTGCCAGCACCCCCCGGGAGGCCCCGAACACTGAAGCTTTCTTT.

V is TRBV10-3 and J is TRBJ1-5; possible D gene TRBD1, 6 bases. The CDR3 extends over 13 amino acids. V lost 6 bases and J 10 bases, leaving 16 bases between the germline ends. Germline V gene data show CDR1 as ENHRY and CDR2 as SYGVKD. The CDR3 spells CAISAAGEGPQHF. The CDR3 region has the DNA TGTGCCATCAGCGCGGCAGGGGAGGGCCCCCAGCATTTT.

This clone appeared a few times. The genes are TRBV30 and TRBJ1-2; 7 positions agree with TRBD1. The germline V gene has CDR1 GTSNPN and CDR2 SVGIG (reference sequence). V trimming: 8 bases; J trimming: 1 base; junction bases outside the gene matches: 19. The CDR3 loop spans 17 amino acids. CDR3 loop: CAATDTGQPINNYGYTF. The CDR3 coding sequence is TGTGCCGCTACCGATACGGGACAGCCAATCAATAACTATGGCTACACCTTC. Full variable domain (remainder filled in from reference TRBV30 and TRBJ1-2): SQTIHQWPATLVQPVGSPLSLECTVEGTSNPNLYWYRQAAGRGLQLLFYSVGIGQISSEVPQNLSASRPQDRQFILSSKKLLLSDSGFYLCAATDTGQPINNYGYTFGSGTRLTVV.

The rearrangement uses TRBV5-6 and TRBJ1-2, with 7 positions matching TRBD1. Trimming removed 1 base from V and 4 bases from J; junction bases left unmatched: 4. The CDR3 spans 14 residues. Germline-derived CDR1 and CDR2 are SGHDT and YYEEEE. For the CDR3, the DNA is TGTGCCAGCAGCTTGAGGCGGGACAGCTATGGCTACACCTTC. Translation: CASSLRRDSYGYTF.

This clone was picked up a small number of times. The chain links TRBV19 to TRBJ1-1; 9 bases are a match to TRBD1. V shed 8 bases, J shed 3 bases, and the junction held 1 base outside the gene matches. CDR1 and CDR2 from the germline V gene are LNHDA and SQIVND (reference sequence). The CDR3 contains 12 residues. DNA for the CDR3: TGTGCCAGTGGACAGGGGTACACTGAAGCTTTCTTT. Translating it yields CASGQGYTEAFF.

J is TRBJ1-3 and V is TRBV28; the match to TRBD1 covers 7 bases. The CDR3 covers 14 residues. J was trimmed by 2 bases and V by 7 bases; bases with no gene match: 5. Germline CDR1 and CDR2: MDHEN and SYDVKM. The CDR3 spells CASIPQGAGNTIYF. Written as DNA, the CDR3 is TGTGCCAGCATCCCCCAGGGGGCTGGAAACACCATATATTTT.

This chain joins TRBV5-1 and TRBJ2-5, with 7 bases fitting TRBD2. Unmatched junction bases numbered 5, after V lost 0 bases and J lost 0 bases. CDR3 length: 16 residues. Germline V gives CDR1 SGHRS, CDR2 YFSETQ. CDR3 in DNA: TGCGCCAGCAGCTTGGGCGGGACTACTTACCAAGAGACCCAGTACTTC. Protein: CASSLGGTTYQETQYF. Drawing the rest from reference TRBV5-1 and TRBJ2-5, the complete variable domain is KAGVTQTPRYLIKTRGQQVTLSCSPISGHRSVSWYQQTPGQGLQFLFEYFSETQRNKGNFPGRFSGRQFSNSRSEMNVSTLELGDSALYLCASSLGGTTYQETQYFGPGTRLLVL.

This chain connects TRBV18 to TRBJ1-1; 10 bases align to TRBD1. V dropped 3 bases and J dropped 4; count of bases not matched to a gene: 11. The CDR3 length is 17 residues. In germline, CDR1 is KGHSH, CDR2 LQKENI. The CDR3 here is CASSPTPSRDRGTEAFF. CDR3 coding DNA: TGTGCCAGCTCACCTACACCCTCCAGGGACAGGGGCACTGAAGCTTTCTTT. Drawing the rest from reference TRBV18 and TRBJ1-1, the complete variable domain is NAGVMQNPRHLVRRRGQEARLRCSPMKGHSHVYWYRQLPEEGLKFMVYLQKENIIDESGMPKERFSAEFPKEGPSILRIQQVVRGDSAAYFCASSPTPSRDRGTEAFFGQGTRLTVV.

The chain uses TRBV30 and TRBJ1-3; D ambiguous. Germline loops: CDR1 GTSNPN, CDR2 SVGIG (reference sequence). Trimming removed 2 bases from V and 0 bases from J, with 8 bases in between. CDR3 length: 14 residues. CDR3 sequence reads: CAWSWRRSGNTIYF. The CDR3 bases are TGTGCCTGGAGTTGGCGGCGCTCTGGAAACACCATATATTTT.

The rearrangement joins TRBV29-1 to TRBJ1-4; TRBD1 matches 10 bases. Unmatched junction bases numbered 6, after V lost 6 bases and J lost 8 bases. This CDR3 region has 13 residues. Germline V gives CDR1 SQVTM, CDR2 ANQGSEA. The CDR3 reads CSVRQGAREKLFF. CDR3 DNA: TGCAGCGTACGACAGGGGGCCCGGGAAAAACTGTTTTTT.

The chain joins TRBV10-3 to TRBJ2-2, with 13 positions matching TRBD2. The germline CDR1 and CDR2 sequences are ENHRY and SYGVKD. The junction had 12 bases not matched to a gene; V was cut back by 2 bases and J by 3 bases. CDR3 length equals 20 residues. The CDR3 protein is CAISEEWTSGGSGDTGELFF. As DNA, the CDR3 is TGTGCCATCAGTGAGGAGTGGACTAGCGGGGGATCCGGGGACACCGGGGAGCTGTTTTTT.

In the case of this clone: The sample holds other DNA sequences that translate to the same CDR3. The chain has TRBV27 and TRBJ2-2; 7 bases map to TRBD1. The CDR3 runs to 15 residues. Per the germline V gene, CDR1 is MNHEY and CDR2 is SMNVEV (reference sequence). V shed 5 bases and J 5 bases; nucleotides not matched to a gene: 8. CDR3 coding DNA: TGTGCCAGCAGTCCCCAGGGGGACCGTACCGGGGAGCTGTTTTTT. Translated: CASSPQGDRTGELFF.